Listed here are 6 T cell receptor beta chains from one sample, sequenced in a study of T cells after posttransplantation cyclophosphamide. The assay was immunoSEQ multiplex PCR, and TCRdb's table has in-frame clones only and misses some. This sample has about 21,000 clones, with approximately 86% found just once. Control samples came 1 year after myeloablative marrow transplants with methotrexate plus calcineurin inhibitor. The sample consisted of PBMCs, taken about 400 days after allogeneic stem cell transplant with calcineurin inhibitor and methotrexate. The receptors were sampled from a female patient between 30 and 40 years old who received an allogeneic stem cell transplant from an unrelated donor, was CMV-positive, and had acute and chronic GVHD. These T cells may partly come from the graft donor.

The CDR3 region has the DNA TGTGCCAGCAGCCCAGAAGCGGGGGAAGAGACCCAGTACTTC. Protein product: CASSPEAGEETQYF. This chain uses TRBV11-3 with TRBJ2-5; TRBD2 matches at 8 bases. J was trimmed by 3 bases and V by 5 bases; bases with no gene match: 5. This CDR3 is built from 14 residues. The germline V gene has CDR1 SGHNT and CDR2 YENEEA.

The rearrangement links TRBV6-1 to TRBJ1-1, with D tentatively TRBD1 (5 bases). Deletions cut 2 bases from V and 8 bases from J, with 15 bases between. Germline CDR1 MNHNS, CDR2 SASEGT. This CDR3 contains 14 residues. The CDR3 is CASSENPSGFEAFF. In DNA, the CDR3 is TGTGCCAGCAGTGAAAATCCCTCAGGGTTCGAAGCTTTCTTT.

The chain uses TRBV6-5 and TRBJ1-2; D gene unclear. The CDR3 totals 13 residues. Germline CDR1 is MNHEY and CDR2 is SVGAGI. V was pared by 8 bases and J by 4 bases, with 14 bases between. The CDR3 sequence is CASSPATGYGYTF. In nucleotides, the CDR3 is TGTGCCAGCTCCCCTGCCACCGGCTATGGCTACACCTTC.

The rearrangement links TRBV5-1 to TRBJ2-1; 9 nucleotides align to TRBD1. There are 14 residues in the CDR3. Germline CDR1 reads SGHRS; CDR2 reads YFSETQ. Trimming at V came to 4 bases and at J to 9 bases, leaving 8 bases not matched to a gene. The chain's CDR3 is CASSLGQGNGEQFF. As DNA, the CDR3 is TGCGCCAGCAGCCTGGGACAGGGTAATGGTGAGCAGTTCTTC.

V and J are TRBV18 and TRBJ1-2; D ambiguous. Germline assignment: CDR1 KGHSH and CDR2 LQKENI. This CDR3 comprises 14 residues. V was pared by 6 bases and J by 2 bases, with 13 bases between. The chain's CDR3 is CASSPGNVNYGYTF. The CDR3 DNA reads as TGTGCCAGCTCCCCCGGGAACGTGAACTATGGCTACACCTTC.

This clone was counted a few times. The chain couples TRBV4-1 to TRBJ2-7; a weak D match, TRBD1 (6 bases). The length of the CDR3 is 13 residues. Looked up from germline, CDR1 is MGHRA and CDR2 is YSYEKL. Trimming stripped 5 bases from V and 4 bases from J, with 12 bases between. The CDR3 protein is CASSYNTGYEQYF. CDR3 DNA sequence: TGCGCCAGCAGCTATAATACAGGGTACGAGCAGTACTTC.